The entry below gives a single TCR beta chain sequence along with its context. As yet, its antigen is unknown. The data originate from a study of T cells after yellow fever vaccination. Germline V gene data show CDR1 as SGHVS and CDR2 as FQNEAQ. The CDR3 covers 13 residues. The V and J ends lost 5 bases and 4 bases respectively, with 9 bases between them. The study made its TCR cDNA through 5'RACE template switching. That step introduced a universal primer site along with UMIs. TCRdb independently ran MiXCR on the 5' RACE reads; one entry per CDR3 protein. The table records hundreds of thousands of distinct CDR3 sequences, roughly 8.7% of them present only once. Overall study results and limits: Abundant clonotypes from the bulk population could have been carried over as contaminants into FACS-sorted repertoires. Clonotypes appearing in both CD4 and CD8 compartments existed, and their share was small. Weaker overall, the secondary response nonetheless peaked faster (day 5 versus 15).

The source material was PBMCs, sampled on the day of the first yellow fever vaccination. The source is a man younger than 35 who received the YFV17D yellow fever vaccine. This chain connects TRBV7-8 to TRBJ2-1, with D hard to call. CDR3 sequence reads: CASSREVYNEQFF. Written as DNA, the CDR3 is TGTGCCAGCAGCCGAGAGGTTTACAATGAGCAGTTCTTC.